This T cell receptor (beta chain) was sequenced for a study of T cell repertoires in cytomegalovirus infection. General study results and limits: There were carriers of CMV plus the relevant HLA, and cumulative public TCR beta family frequency identified them.

This clonotype was detected a few times. Its antigen is as yet unknown. Trimming at V came to 3 bases and at J to 1 base, leaving 7 bases not matched to a gene. The CDR3 runs 17 residues. Germline values: CDR1 KGHSH, CDR2 LQKENI. TCRdb recomputed calls from the reads with MiXCR, one row per CDR3 protein. Of some 100,000 distinct CDR3 sequences listed, roughly a quarter are singletons. The V and J genes are TRBV18 and TRBJ2-7; 12 positions match TRBD2. This sequence was found in a human donor in good health (CMV status not recorded). Some clones in this sample may be carry-over from other donors' samples. The sample comprised CD8+ T cells from PBMCs. In DNA, the CDR3 is TGTGCCAGCTCACCTACTAGCGGGGGGACTACATCCTACGAGCAGTACTTC. This translates into CASSPTSGGTTSYEQYF.